Listed below are T cell receptor beta chains from one sample, sequenced in a study of blood T cell repertoires in COVID-19. Assay used: immunoSEQ multiplex PCR; TCRdb lists only in-frame clones, some missing. The sample contains 650,000 to 800,000 clones, about nine tenths of which appear only once. Material: peripheral blood. All receptors derive from a woman younger than 30 with acute or convalescent COVID-19. The conserved cysteine and the conserved F or W are not part of the CDR3 here. The order of the fields is V gene, J gene, CDR3 protein.

v_gene: TRBV27; j_gene: TRBJ2-7; CDR3aa: ASSLPGGDEQY
v_gene: TRBV7-9; j_gene: TRBJ1-1; CDR3aa: ASSSFGQTFEAF
v_gene: TRBV19; j_gene: TRBJ2-1; CDR3aa: ASSKSGLAGNEQF
v_gene: TRBV2; j_gene: TRBJ2-4; CDR3aa: ASSSRQGGIQY
v_gene: TRBV6-5; j_gene: TRBJ1-1; CDR3aa: ASSRTVMNTEAF
v_gene: TRBV19; j_gene: TRBJ2-2; CDR3aa: ASSVIGQGLLTGELF
v_gene: TRBV13; j_gene: TRBJ2-3; CDR3aa: ASSLSSIGDTQY
v_gene: TRBV19; j_gene: TRBJ1-1; CDR3aa: ASVLRSTGGITEAF
v_gene: TRBV30; j_gene: TRBJ1-2; CDR3aa: AWREQGVYNGYT
v_gene: TRBV7-2; j_gene: TRBJ2-1; CDR3aa: ASSYDAGVNEQF
v_gene: TRBV3-1/TRBV3-2; j_gene: TRBJ1-2; CDR3aa: ASSHPSGGSRYT
v_gene: TRBV20-1; j_gene: TRBJ2-3; CDR3aa: SASSGTSGGWADTQY
v_gene: TRBV6-4; j_gene: TRBJ1-2; CDR3aa: ASSFMPLTGGSNYGYT
v_gene: TRBV9; j_gene: TRBJ1-1; CDR3aa: ASSVGQGRTF
v_gene: TRBV10-2; j_gene: TRBJ1-1; CDR3aa: ASSPDRGGSEAF
v_gene: TRBV7-2; j_gene: TRBJ1-2; CDR3aa: ASSLEEGQLSGYT